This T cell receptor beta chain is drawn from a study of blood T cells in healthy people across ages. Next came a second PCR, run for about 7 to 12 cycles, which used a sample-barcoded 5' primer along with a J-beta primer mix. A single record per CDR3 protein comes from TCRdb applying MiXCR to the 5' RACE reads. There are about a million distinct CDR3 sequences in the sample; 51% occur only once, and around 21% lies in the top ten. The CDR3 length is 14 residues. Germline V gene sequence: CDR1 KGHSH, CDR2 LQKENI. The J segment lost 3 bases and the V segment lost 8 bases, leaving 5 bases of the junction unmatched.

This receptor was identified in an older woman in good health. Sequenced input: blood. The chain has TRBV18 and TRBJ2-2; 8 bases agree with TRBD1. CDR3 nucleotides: TGTGCCAGCGCAAACAGGGGGGACACCGGGGAGCTGTTTTTT. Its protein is CASANRGDTGELFF.